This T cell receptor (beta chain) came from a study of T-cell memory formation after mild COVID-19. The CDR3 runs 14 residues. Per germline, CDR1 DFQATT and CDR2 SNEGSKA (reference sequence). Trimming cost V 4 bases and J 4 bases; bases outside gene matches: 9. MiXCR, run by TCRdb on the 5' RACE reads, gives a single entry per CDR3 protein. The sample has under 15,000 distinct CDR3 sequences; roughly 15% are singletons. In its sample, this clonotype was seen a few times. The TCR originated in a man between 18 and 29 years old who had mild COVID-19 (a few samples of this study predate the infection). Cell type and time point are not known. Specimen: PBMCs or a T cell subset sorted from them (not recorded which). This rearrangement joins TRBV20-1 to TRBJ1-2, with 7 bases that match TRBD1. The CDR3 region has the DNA TGCAGTGCTACCCTGGACAGGCTAAGCTATGGCTACACCTTC. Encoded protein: CSATLDRLSYGYTF.